The entry below gives a single T cell receptor beta chain sequence along with its context. The CDR3 consists of 11 residues. CDR1 and CDR2 (germline): SGHVS, FNYEAQ. The germline V and J ends were trimmed by 3 bases and 6 bases, with 6 bases remaining between them. These data come from a study of blood T cell repertoires in COVID-19. The repertoire was sequenced with immunoSEQ multiplex PCR; TCRdb's copy has only in-frame clones and lacks some. The top ten clones hold roughly 5.2% of a sample with over 120,000 clones, roughly 77% of them seen once. This TCR was sampled from a woman in her 70s with COVID-19, enrolled during active disease. The specimen was peripheral blood. The chain couples TRBV7-6 to TRBJ2-7; D remains ambiguous. DNA for the CDR3: TGTGCCAGCAGCTTGGTGAGCGAGCAGTACTTC. Translation gives CASSLVSEQYF.